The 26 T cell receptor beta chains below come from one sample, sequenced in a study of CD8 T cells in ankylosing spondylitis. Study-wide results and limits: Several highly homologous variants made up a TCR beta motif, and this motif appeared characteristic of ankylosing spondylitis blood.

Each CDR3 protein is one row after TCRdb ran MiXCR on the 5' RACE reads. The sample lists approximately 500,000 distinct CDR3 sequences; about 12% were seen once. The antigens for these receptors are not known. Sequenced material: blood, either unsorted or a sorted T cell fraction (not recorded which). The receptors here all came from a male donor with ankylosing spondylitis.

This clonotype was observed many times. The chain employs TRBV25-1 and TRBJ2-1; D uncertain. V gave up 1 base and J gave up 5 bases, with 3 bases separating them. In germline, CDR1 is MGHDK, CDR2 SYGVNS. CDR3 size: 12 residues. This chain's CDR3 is CASSEWNNEQFF. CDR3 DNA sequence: TGTGCCAGCAGTGAATGGAACAATGAGCAGTTCTTC.

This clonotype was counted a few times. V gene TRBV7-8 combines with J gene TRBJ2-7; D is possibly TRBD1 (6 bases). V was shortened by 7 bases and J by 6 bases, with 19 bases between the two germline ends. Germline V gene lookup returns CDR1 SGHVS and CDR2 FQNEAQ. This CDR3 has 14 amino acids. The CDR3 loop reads CASTVRRQGIEQYF. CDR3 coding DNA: TGTGCCAGCACCGTCCGCCGCCAGGGGATCGAGCAGTACTTC.

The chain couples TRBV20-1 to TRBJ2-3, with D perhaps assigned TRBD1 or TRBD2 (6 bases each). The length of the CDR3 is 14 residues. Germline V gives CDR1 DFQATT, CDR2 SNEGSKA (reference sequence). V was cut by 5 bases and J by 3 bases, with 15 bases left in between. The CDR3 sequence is CSAQDQGRTDTQYF. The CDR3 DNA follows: TGCAGTGCTCAGGACCAGGGGAGGACAGATACGCAGTATTTT.

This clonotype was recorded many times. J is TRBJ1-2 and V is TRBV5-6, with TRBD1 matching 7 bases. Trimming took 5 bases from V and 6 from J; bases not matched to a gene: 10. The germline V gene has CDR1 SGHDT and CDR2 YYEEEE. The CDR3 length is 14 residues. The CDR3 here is CASSPGQRGNGYTF. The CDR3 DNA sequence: TGTGCCAGCAGTCCGGGACAGAGAGGAAATGGCTACACCTTC.

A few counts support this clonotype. CDR3 region: CASSLTPNSDQEPQHF. CDR3 in DNA: TGTGCCAGCAGTTTGACGCCCAACTCTGACCAGGAGCCCCAGCATTTT. This sequence joins TRBV27 and TRBJ1-5, with D unresolved. CDR1 and CDR2 from the germline V gene are MNHEY and SMNVEV (reference sequence). The CDR3 sequence is 16 residues long. Trimming removed 3 bases at V and 8 bases at J, with 20 bases between.

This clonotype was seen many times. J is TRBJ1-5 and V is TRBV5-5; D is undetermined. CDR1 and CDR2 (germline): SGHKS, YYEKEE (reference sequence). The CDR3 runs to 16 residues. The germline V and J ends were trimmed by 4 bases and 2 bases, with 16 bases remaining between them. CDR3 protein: CASSPLGGNGNQPQHF. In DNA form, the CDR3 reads TGTGCCAGCAGCCCTTTGGGAGGGAATGGCAATCAGCCCCAGCATTTT.

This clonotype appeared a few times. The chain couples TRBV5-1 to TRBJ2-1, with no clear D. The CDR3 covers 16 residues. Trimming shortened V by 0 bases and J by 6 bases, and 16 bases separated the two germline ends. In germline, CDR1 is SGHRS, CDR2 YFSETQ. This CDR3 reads CASSLVLGGYLNEQFF. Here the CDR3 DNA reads TGCGCCAGCAGCTTGGTCCTGGGTGGCTACCTCAATGAGCAGTTCTTC.

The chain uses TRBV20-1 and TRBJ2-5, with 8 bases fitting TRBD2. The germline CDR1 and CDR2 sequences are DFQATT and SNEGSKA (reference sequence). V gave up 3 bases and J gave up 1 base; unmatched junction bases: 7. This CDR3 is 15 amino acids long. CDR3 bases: TGCAGTGCTAGTAATTTCCGGGAGGGCCAAGAGACCCAGTACTTC. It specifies CSASNFREGQETQYF.

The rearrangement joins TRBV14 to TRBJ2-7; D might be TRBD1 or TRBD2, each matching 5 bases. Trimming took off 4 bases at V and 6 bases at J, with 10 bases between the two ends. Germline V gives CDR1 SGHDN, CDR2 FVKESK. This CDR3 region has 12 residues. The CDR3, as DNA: TGTGCCAGCAGCCGGGGGAGCGGCGAGCAGTACTTC. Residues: CASSRGSGEQYF. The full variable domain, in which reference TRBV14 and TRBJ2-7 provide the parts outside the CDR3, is EAGVTQFPSHSVIEKGQTVTLRCDPISGHDNLYWYRRVMGKEIKFLLHFVKESKQDESGMPNNRFLAERTGGTYSTLKVQPAELEDSGVYFCASSRGSGEQYFGPGTRLTVT.

The CDR3 DNA follows: TGCAGTGCTGGACGGGACAGCTATGGCTACACCTTC. This codes for CSAGRDSYGYTF. The chain links TRBV20-1 to TRBJ1-2; 7 nucleotides line up with TRBD1. The germline V gene has CDR1 DFQATT and CDR2 SNEGSKA (reference sequence). Trimming removed 5 bases from V and 4 bases from J; junction bases left unmatched: 4. This CDR3 has 12 amino acids.

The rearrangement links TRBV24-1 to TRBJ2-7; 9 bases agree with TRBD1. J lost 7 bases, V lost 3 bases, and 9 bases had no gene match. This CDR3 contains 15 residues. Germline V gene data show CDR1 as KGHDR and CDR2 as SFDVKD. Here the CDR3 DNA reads TGTGCCACCAGTGATCCCGGACAGGGGTTTCGTGAGCAGTACTTC. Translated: CATSDPGQGFREQYF.

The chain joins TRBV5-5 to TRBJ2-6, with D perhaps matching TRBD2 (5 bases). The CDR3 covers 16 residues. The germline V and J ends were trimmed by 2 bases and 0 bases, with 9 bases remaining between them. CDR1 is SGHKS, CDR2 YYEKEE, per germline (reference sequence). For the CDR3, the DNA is TGTGCCAGCAGCTTTGGGAGCCTCTCTGGGGCCAACGTCCTGACTTTC. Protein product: CASSFGSLSGANVLTF.

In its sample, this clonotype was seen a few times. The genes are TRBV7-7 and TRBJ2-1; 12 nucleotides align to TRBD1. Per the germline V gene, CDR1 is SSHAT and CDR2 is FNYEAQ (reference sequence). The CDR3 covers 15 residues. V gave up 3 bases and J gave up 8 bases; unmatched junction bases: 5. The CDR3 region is CASSLGQGAGDEQFF. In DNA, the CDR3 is TGTGCCAGCAGCTTGGGACAGGGGGCAGGCGATGAGCAGTTCTTC. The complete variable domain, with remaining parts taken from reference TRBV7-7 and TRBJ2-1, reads GAGVSQSPRYKVTKRGQDVTLRCDPISSHATLYWYQQALGQGPEFLTYFNYEAQPDKSGLPSDRFSAERPEGSISTLTIQRTEQRDSAMYRCASSLGQGAGDEQFFGPGTRLTVL.

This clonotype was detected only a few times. DNA for the CDR3: TGTGCCAGCAGCTCTGGGCCCAGGGCTTACACCGGGGAGCTGTTTTTT. Its translation: CASSSGPRAYTGELFF. The chain couples TRBV7-2 to TRBJ2-2; TRBD1 might be the D (5 bases). Germline CDR1 reads SGHTA; CDR2 reads FQGNSA. This CDR3 has 16 amino acids. The V gene lost 4 bases and the J gene lost 3 bases, with 15 bases spanning the gap. The full variable domain, in which reference TRBV7-2 and TRBJ2-2 provide the parts outside the CDR3, is GAGVSQSPSNKVTEKGKDVELRCDPISGHTALYWYRQSLGQGLEFLIYFQGNSAPDKSGLPSDRFSAERTGGSVSTLTIQRTQQEDSAVYLCASSSGPRAYTGELFFGEGSRLTVL.

As DNA, the CDR3 is TGTGCCAGCAGCCTACAAGGAATCGGGGAGCTGTTTTTT. This sequence encodes CASSLQGIGELFF. V is TRBV7-9 and J is TRBJ2-2; unclear D gene. Germline values: CDR1 SEHNR, CDR2 FQNEAQ (reference sequence). Trimming stripped 5 bases from V and 7 bases from J, with 11 bases between. The CDR3 is 13 residues long. Full variable domain (missing parts from reference TRBV7-9 and TRBJ2-2): DTGVSQNPRHKITKRGQNVTFRCDPISEHNRLYWYRQTLGQGPEFLTYFQNEAQLEKSRLLSDRFSAERPKGSFSTLEIQRTEQGDSAMYLCASSLQGIGELFFGEGSRLTVL.

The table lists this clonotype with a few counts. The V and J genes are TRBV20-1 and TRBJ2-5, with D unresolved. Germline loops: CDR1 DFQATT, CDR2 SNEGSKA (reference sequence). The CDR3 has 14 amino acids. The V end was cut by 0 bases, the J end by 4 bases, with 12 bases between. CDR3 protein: CSARDPRTAETQYF. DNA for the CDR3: TGCAGTGCTAGAGACCCTCGCACTGCAGAGACCCAGTACTTC.

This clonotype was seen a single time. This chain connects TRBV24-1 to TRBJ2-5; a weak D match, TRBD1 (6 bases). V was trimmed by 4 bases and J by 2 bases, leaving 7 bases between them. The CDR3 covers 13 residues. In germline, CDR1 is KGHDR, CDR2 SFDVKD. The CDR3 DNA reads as TGTGCCACCAGTGACGGACAGCAAGAGACCCAGTACTTC. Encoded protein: CATSDGQQETQYF.

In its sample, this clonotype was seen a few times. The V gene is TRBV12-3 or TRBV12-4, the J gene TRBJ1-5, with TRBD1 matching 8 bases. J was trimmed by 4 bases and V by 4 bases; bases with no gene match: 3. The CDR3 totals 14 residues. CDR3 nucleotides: TGTGCCAGCAGTTGGGGACAGGAGAATCAGCCCCAGCATTTT. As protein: CASSWGQENQPQHF.

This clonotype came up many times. CDR3 sequence reads: CASRGAGHSNTGELFF. CDR3 sequence (DNA): TGTGCCAGCAGGGGAGCGGGACATTCGAACACCGGGGAGCTGTTTTTT. The chain has TRBV12-3 or TRBV12-4 and TRBJ2-2; TRBD2 is a possible D gene (7 bases). This CDR3 is 16 amino acids long. Trimming took off 6 bases at V and 0 bases at J, with 14 bases between the two ends.

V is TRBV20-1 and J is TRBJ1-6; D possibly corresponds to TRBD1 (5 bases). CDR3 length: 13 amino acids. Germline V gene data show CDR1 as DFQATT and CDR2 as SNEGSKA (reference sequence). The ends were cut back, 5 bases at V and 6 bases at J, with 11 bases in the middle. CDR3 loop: CSAPRDLNSPLHF. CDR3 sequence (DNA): TGCAGTGCTCCCAGGGACCTTAATTCACCCCTCCACTTT.

CDR3 nucleotide sequence: TGTGCCAGCAGCTTAGTCACGGGGACGTATGGCTACACCTTC. Translated: CASSLVTGTYGYTF. The genes are TRBV7-9 and TRBJ1-2; D is perhaps TRBD1 (5 bases). Trimming removed 1 base at V and 5 bases at J, with 11 bases between. The CDR3 has 14 amino acids. CDR1 is SEHNR, CDR2 FQNEAQ, per germline (reference sequence).

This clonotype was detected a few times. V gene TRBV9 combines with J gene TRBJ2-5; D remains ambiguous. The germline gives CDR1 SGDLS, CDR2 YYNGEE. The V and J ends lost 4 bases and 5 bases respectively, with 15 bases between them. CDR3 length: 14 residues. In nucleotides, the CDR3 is TGTGCCAGCAGCCTATCCATGGTTGGGGAGACCCAGTACTTC. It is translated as CASSLSMVGETQYF. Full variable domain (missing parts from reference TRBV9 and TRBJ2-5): DSGVTQTPKHLITATGQRVTLRCSPRSGDLSVYWYQQSLDQGLQFLIQYYNGEERAKGNILERFSAQQFPDLHSELNLSSLELGDSALYFCASSLSMVGETQYFGPGTRLLVL.

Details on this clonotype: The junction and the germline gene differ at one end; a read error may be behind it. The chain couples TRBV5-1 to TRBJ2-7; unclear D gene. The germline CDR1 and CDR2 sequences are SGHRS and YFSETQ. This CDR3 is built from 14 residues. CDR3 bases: TGCGCCAGCAGCTTGGCCCTTAACACCTACAAGCAGTACTTC. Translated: CASSLALNTYKQYF.

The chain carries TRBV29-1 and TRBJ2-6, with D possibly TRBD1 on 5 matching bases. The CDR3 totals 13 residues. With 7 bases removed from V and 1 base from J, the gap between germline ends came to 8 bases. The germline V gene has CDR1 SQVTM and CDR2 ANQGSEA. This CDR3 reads CSASGSGANVLTF. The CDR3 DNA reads TGCAGCGCTTCAGGGTCTGGGGCCAACGTCCTGACTTTC. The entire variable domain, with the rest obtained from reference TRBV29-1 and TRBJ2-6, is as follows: SAVISQKPSRDICQRGTSLTIQCQVDSQVTMMFWYRQQPGQSLTLIATANQGSEATYESGFVIDKFPISRPNLTFSTLTVSNMSPEDSSIYLCSASGSGANVLTFGAGSRLTVL.

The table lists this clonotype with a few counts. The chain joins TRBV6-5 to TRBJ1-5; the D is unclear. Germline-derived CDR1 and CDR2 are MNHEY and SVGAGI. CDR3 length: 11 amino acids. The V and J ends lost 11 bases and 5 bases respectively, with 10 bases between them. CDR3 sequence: CAAPLDQPQHF. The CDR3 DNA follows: TGTGCCGCCCCGCTTGATCAGCCCCAGCATTTT.

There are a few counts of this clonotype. The CDR3 sequence: CATSRDLSSRGTGELFF. The DNA for the CDR3 is TGTGCCACCAGCAGAGATTTGAGTAGTCGGGGCACCGGGGAGCTGTTTTTT. The chain combines TRBV15 with TRBJ2-2; maybe TRBD2 (5 bases). V gave up 0 bases and J gave up 4 bases, with 15 bases separating them. CDR3 length: 17 residues. The germline gives CDR1 LNHNV, CDR2 YYDKDF (reference sequence).